The rows below give T cell receptor beta chains drawn from one sample of a study of blood T cell repertoires in COVID-19. Libraries were prepared by immunoSEQ multiplex PCR; TCRdb keeps only in-frame clonotypes and omits some of them. The table has about 270,000 clones, about nine tenths seen once. Sequencing was performed on PBMCs or T cells enriched from blood (not recorded which). The source of these receptors is a woman in her fifties or sixties who had recovered from COVID-19. Both conserved end residues are part of each CDR3. A D gene is named only where the DNA matches it firmly. Not all rows give a size; the values are once, few, many and, for expanded clones, a class.

abundance,v_gene,d_gene,j_gene,CDR3aa,CDR3nt
NA,TRBV4-2,TRBD2,TRBJ2-3,CASSQEGQREGGTQYF,TGTGCCAGCAGCCAAGAAGGCCAGCGGGAGGGGGGTACGCAGTATTTT
NA,TRBV20-1,TRBD2,TRBJ2-7,CSTSGRFDRYF,TGCAGTACTAGCGGGAGATTTGATCGGTACTTC
NA,TRBV18,NA,TRBJ2-2,CASSPPGGLTGELFF,TGTGCCAGCTCACCACCCGGGGGACTCACCGGGGAGCTGTTTTTT
NA,TRBV10-3,NA,TRBJ1-5,CAISESGVNQPQHF,TGTGCCATCAGTGAGTCGGGAGTAAATCAGCCCCAGCATTTT
NA,TRBV28,NA,TRBJ1-3,CASTPQGSGNTIYF,TGTGCCAGCACCCCCCAGGGATCTGGAAACACCATATATTTT
NA,TRBV21-1,NA,TRBJ2-3,CASSKVCGRTSTDTQYF,TGTGCCAGCAGCAAAGTTTGCGGGAGGACTAGCACAGATACGCAGTATTTT
NA,TRBV7-2,NA,TRBJ2-1,CASSLEGSGHDNEQFF,TGTGCCAGCAGCTTAGAAGGCAGCGGGCACGACAATGAGCAGTTCTTC
NA,TRBV5-1,TRBD2,TRBJ2-1,CASRTLAGVLDEQFF,TGCGCCAGCAGAACTCTAGCGGGAGTTTTGGATGAGCAGTTCTTC
NA,TRBV7-2,TRBD1,TRBJ1-2,CASSLGQGDYGYTF,TGTGCCAGCAGCCTCGGACAGGGGGATTATGGCTACACCTTC
NA,TRBV27,TRBD2,TRBJ2-1,CASHEAGGSSYNEQFF,TGTGCCAGCCACGAGGCGGGAGGGAGCTCCTACAATGAGCAGTTCTTC
few,TRBV15,NA,TRBJ1-3,CATSSASGSGNTIYF,TGTGCCACCAGCAGCGCGTCAGGATCTGGAAACACCATATATTTT
NA,TRBV19,TRBD1,TRBJ2-7,CASSWDRGSYEQYF,TGTGCCAGTAGTTGGGACAGGGGCTCCTACGAGCAGTACTTC
NA,TRBV5-5,TRBD1,TRBJ1-2,CASSSDRGNYGYTF,TGTGCCAGCAGCTCGGACAGGGGAAACTATGGCTACACCTTC
NA,TRBV6-6,TRBD1,TRBJ1-2,CASSLGQGGGYTF,TGTGCCAGCAGTTTGGGACAGGGCGGTGGCTACACCTTC
NA,TRBV7-3,NA,TRBJ2-3,CASSLLGGPVTDTQYF,TGTGCCAGCAGCCTCCTGGGGGGGCCGGTCACAGATACGCAGTATTTT
NA,TRBV6-4,NA,TRBJ1-5,CASSPEGIGQPQHF,TGTGCCAGCAGTCCGGAGGGTATAGGTCAGCCCCAGCATTTT
NA,TRBV11-2,NA,TRBJ1-6,CASSLAQYSPLHF,TGTGCCAGCAGCTTAGCGCAGTATTCACCCCTCCACTTT
NA,TRBV28,TRBD2,TRBJ2-1,CASSRGGGSYNEQFF,TGTGCCAGCAGCCGGGGCGGGGGTTCCTACAATGAGCAGTTCTTC
NA,TRBV6-5,TRBD1,TRBJ1-5,CASSQGAVQPQHF,TGTGCCAGCAGCCAGGGGGCCGTTCAGCCCCAGCATTTT
few,TRBV9,NA,TRBJ1-4,CASSAPTSEKLFF,TGTGCCAGCAGCGCCCCGACTAGTGAAAAACTGTTTTTT
NA,TRBV2,TRBD1,TRBJ2-5,CASRDRDSRKETQYF,TGTGCCAGCAGGGACCGGGACAGCCGCAAAGAGACCCAGTACTTC
few,TRBV30,TRBD1,TRBJ1-2,CAWSRDSNGYTF,TGTGCCTGGAGTCGGGACAGTAACGGCTACACCTTC
NA,TRBV28,NA,TRBJ1-6,CASSARAGSPLHF,TGTGCCAGCAGTGCCCGCGCAGGTTCACCCCTCCACTTT
NA,TRBV7-3,TRBD2,TRBJ2-1,CASSTSSGNNEQFF,TGTGCCAGCAGCACTTCTAGCGGAAACAATGAGCAGTTCTTC
few,TRBV5-1,NA,TRBJ1-3,CASSLAPGSGNTIYF,TGCGCCAGCAGCTTGGCCCCCGGGTCTGGAAACACCATATATTTT
NA,TRBV28,NA,TRBJ2-5,CASSTLSLGRATGTQYF,TGTGCCAGCAGTACCCTGAGTTTGGGCAGGGCGACAGGGACCCAGTACTTC
NA,TRBV10-1,TRBD2,TRBJ2-3,CASSDGASGDTQYF,TGCGCCAGCAGTGATGGGGCTAGCGGGGATACGCAGTATTTT
NA,TRBV12-5,NA,TRBJ2-1,CASGLAVAASSYNEQFF,TGTGCTAGTGGTTTGGCAGTAGCGGCCTCCTCCTACAATGAGCAGTTCTTC
once,TRBV28,NA,TRBJ2-3,CASSLSALAFSTDTQYF,TGTGCCAGCAGTTTATCTGCCCTAGCGTTCAGCACAGATACGCAGTATTTT
few,TRBV5-1,TRBD2,TRBJ2-1,CASSLGGTSGIAEQFF,TGCGCCAGCAGCTTGGGGGGGACTAGCGGGATCGCTGAGCAGTTCTTC
NA,TRBV5-1,NA,TRBJ2-3,CASSLQRGTDTQYF,TGCGCCAGCAGCTTGCAGCGGGGCACAGATACGCAGTATTTT
NA,TRBV28,NA,TRBJ2-1,CASSPYYNEQFF,TGTGCCAGCAGCCCTTATTACAATGAGCAGTTCTTC
NA,TRBV3-1/TRBV3-2,NA,TRBJ1-1,CASSYHPEGREAFF,TGTGCCAGCAGCTATCATCCGGAGGGGCGAGAAGCTTTCTTT
few,TRBV4-2,TRBD1,TRBJ2-3,CASSHAGTGVVDTQYF,TGTGCCAGCAGCCATGCGGGGACAGGGGTTGTCGATACGCAGTATTTT
NA,TRBV6-5,NA,TRBJ2-7,CATGETGEQYF,TGTGCCACCGGAGAGACAGGCGAGCAGTACTTC
NA,TRBV7-9,TRBD1,TRBJ2-7,CASSYQGAREGEQYF,TGTGCCAGCAGTTACCAGGGGGCGCGAGAGGGAGAGCAGTACTTC
NA,TRBV7-2,NA,TRBJ2-1,CASSLAGVNEQFF,TGTGCCAGCAGCTTAGCAGGGGTCAATGAGCAGTTCTTC
NA,TRBV7-2,NA,TRBJ2-5,CASSFYGSRETQYF,TGTGCCAGCAGCTTCTACGGGAGTAGAGAGACCCAGTACTTC
NA,TRBV10-3,NA,TRBJ1-2,CAIKNFQGVESSYTF,TGTGCCATAAAGAATTTCCAGGGCGTGGAGAGTAGCTACACCTTC
NA,TRBV6-5,TRBD1,TRBJ1-6,CASSYRQGGDSPLHF,TGTGCCAGCAGTTATCGACAGGGCGGCGATTCACCCCTCCACTTT
NA,TRBV15,TRBD1,TRBJ1-5,CATSRDDRDSQPQHF,TGTGCCACCAGCAGAGATGACAGGGACAGTCAGCCCCAGCATTTT
NA,TRBV6-5,NA,TRBJ1-6,CASSYSTGQTSPLHF,TGTGCCAGCAGTTACTCGACGGGACAAACTTCACCCCTCCACTTT
once,TRBV20-1,NA,TRBJ2-3,CSADGGDTQYF,TGCAGTGCCGATGGCGGAGATACGCAGTATTTT
once,TRBV10-2,NA,TRBJ2-7,CASSGGGSYEQYF,TGCGCCAGCAGTGGGGGCGGCTCCTACGAGCAGTACTTC
NA,TRBV18,TRBD1,TRBJ1-1,CASSRGQSTEAFF,TGTGCCAGTTCCAGGGGGCAGAGCACTGAAGCTTTCTTT
NA,TRBV5-8,NA,TRBJ2-7,CASSLGGVTVTYEQYF,TGTGCCAGCAGCTTGGGGGGGGTGACAGTAACCTACGAGCAGTACTTC
NA,TRBV28,TRBD1,TRBJ1-1,CASRDPTGSMNTEAFF,TGTGCCAGCAGGGACCCGACAGGGTCCATGAACACTGAAGCTTTCTTT
NA,TRBV2,NA,TRBJ1-1,CASSRDSYTEAFF,TGTGCCAGCAGCCGCGACAGTTACACTGAAGCTTTCTTT
once,TRBV28,TRBD2,TRBJ2-1,CASILGVAGVPYNEQFF,TGTGCCAGCATCCTCGGGGTAGCGGGAGTTCCCTACAATGAGCAGTTCTTC
once,TRBV5-6,TRBD1,TRBJ1-5,CASSIRTGGFQPQHF,TGTGCCAGCAGCATCAGGACAGGGGGTTTTCAGCCCCAGCATTTT
NA,TRBV2,NA,TRBJ2-2,CASRPTTNTGELFF,TGTGCCAGCAGACCAACAACGAACACCGGGGAGCTGTTTTTT
NA,TRBV19,NA,TRBJ2-1,CASSIPPQGNEQFF,TGTGCCAGTAGTATCCCCCCACAGGGCAATGAGCAGTTCTTC
NA,TRBV19,TRBD1,TRBJ1-5,CASSTRQGAGGQPQHF,TGTGCCAGTAGTACCAGACAGGGGGCCGGGGGTCAGCCCCAGCATTTT
NA,TRBV11-2,TRBD2,TRBJ2-3,CASSLDHGGVDTQYF,TGTGCCAGCAGCTTAGATCACGGGGGGGTGGATACGCAGTATTTT
once,TRBV27,NA,TRBJ2-7,CASSTRQGLSYEQYF,TGTGCCAGCAGTACTAGACAGGGACTTTCCTACGAGCAGTACTTC